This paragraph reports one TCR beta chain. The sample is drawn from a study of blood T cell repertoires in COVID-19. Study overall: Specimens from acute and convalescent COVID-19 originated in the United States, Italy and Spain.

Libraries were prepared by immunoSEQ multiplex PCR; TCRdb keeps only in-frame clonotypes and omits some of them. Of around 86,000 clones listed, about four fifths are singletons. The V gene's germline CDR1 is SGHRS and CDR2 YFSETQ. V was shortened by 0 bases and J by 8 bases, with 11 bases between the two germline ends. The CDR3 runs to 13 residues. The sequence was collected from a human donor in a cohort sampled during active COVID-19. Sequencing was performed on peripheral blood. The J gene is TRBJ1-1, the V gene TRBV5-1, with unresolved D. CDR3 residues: CASSLAVGQEAFF. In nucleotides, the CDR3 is TGCGCCAGCAGCTTGGCTGTGGGCCAGGAAGCTTTCTTT.